One T cell receptor beta chain is described in this entry. It lacks a known antigen. Base qualities are missing; no much larger clone stands one base away. The sample comes from a study of somatic mutations in cytotoxic T cells in rheumatoid arthritis (dated by TCRdb to between 2016 and 2019). In terms of the full investigation: A FACSAria II or Sony SH800 was used to flow-sort some V beta antibody-stained T-cell populations at nearly 100% purity, and TCRB sequencing was also done on sorted V beta1+ cells. Whether expanded CD8+ T-cell clones in untreated, newly diagnosed rheumatoid arthritis carry somatic mutations was the study question, and clonality was characterized with TCRB deep sequencing. For 65 to 80 rheumatoid arthritis patients and approximately 20 healthy controls, TCRB deep sequencing was carried out. Median age was essentially the same in the patient group and the control group. The paper's findings and limits, for the study overall: In patients, CD8+ clonality rose with age (Spearman r=0.49), which was not the case in healthy controls. In about an eighth of the roughly 60 patients the largest CD8+ clone exceeded 20% of CD8+ cells, and several identical CD8+ TCRB sequences were shared between blood and synovial fluid. CD8+ T-cell clonality in rheumatoid arthritis patients was not significantly different from that in age-matched healthy controls. The slight TRBV07 underrepresentation in patients was not adjusted for multiple comparisons. The antigen targets of the expanded CD8+ clones were unknown, and absence from virus-specific databases did not rule out viral specificity.

Healthy controls were roughly 20 blood donors whose buffy coats were used, with a median age of about 56 years (range about 20-70) and 50% to 60% female. Flow cytometry confirmed the purity of CD4+ and CD8+ cells that had been isolated by positive magnetic bead selection on an AutoMACS. Peripheral blood mononuclear cells were obtained using density gradient separation with Ficoll-Paque PLUS. DNA was extracted from CD4-enriched, CD8-enriched or PBMC samples with Nucleospin Tissue or Tissue XS kits and quantified with a Qubit 2.0 fluorometer. The CDR3 contains 17 residues, cysteine and phenylalanine counted. Only the CDR3 DNA is retained, 51 bases long and in frame from the first base. The junction shows trimming of 3 bases on V and 1 base on J, and the gene matches do not reach 8 bases of it. Reading the germline V gene gives CDR1 MDHEN and CDR2 SYDVKM. Genomic DNA underwent TCRB CDR3 sequencing using the immunoSEQ assay. The paper's processing steps were these. Analyses were restricted to productive TCRB rearrangements. Clonality was expressed as a Shannon entropy-based productive clonality index, with each clone defined by a unique TCRB CDR3 sequence. Repertoire overlap between two samples was calculated from the template counts of each clone relative to total templates per sample. V-gene usage measured by flow cytometry correlated with TCRB sequencing V-gene usage, with a Spearman r of 0.5 to 0.65. The table comes from immuneACCESS by way of TCRdb, which keeps in-frame sequences with V and J called. Part of the clones is missing from these tables; in studies checked, under half for an unresolved V gene and the rest for unknown reasons. That table is the source of V, J and clone size, and D and trimming were worked out from the DNA. Recorded for this sample are some 40,000 clones; under 90% of them occurred a single time. 3% to 3.5% of the sample belongs to the ten largest clones.

The chain was built from TRBV28 and TRBJ2-2; TRBD2 matches 7 bases in the middle. The clonotype comes from a man between 40 and 49 years old in good health. Material for sequencing was CD8+ T cells sorted from blood. Here the CDR3 is given as CASSLGGGGRNTGELFF. The nucleotides read TGTGCCAGCAGTTTGGGTGGGGGGGGTAGGAACACCGGGGAGCTGTTTTTT.